The clone carrying this T cell receptor beta chain was recorded many times. CDR3 length: 12 residues. V trimming: 4 bases; J trimming: 9 bases; junction bases outside the gene matches: 3. Looked up from germline, CDR1 is SGHRS and CDR2 is YFSETQ. The sample belongs to a study of neurological immune-mediated disorders. Time point here: technical triplicate 2. 5'RACE generated cDNA with 10-nucleotide random UMIs. Every sequencing run generated over 180 million TCR-beta sequences from 15-18 subjects. TCRdb recomputed calls from the 5' RACE reads with MiXCR, one row per CDR3 protein. The table lists more than 55,000 distinct CDR3 sequences, approximately 25% of them singletons.

Sequenced sample: PBMCs. The chain is built from TRBV5-1 and TRBJ2-2, with 7 bases that match TRBD1. The TCR sequence derives from a man in his 60s with HTLV-1-associated myelopathy (HAM/TSP). CDR3 amino acids: CASSEDRRELFF. CDR3 DNA: TGCGCCAGCAGCGAGGACAGGAGGGAGCTGTTTTTT. The full variable domain, with the rest looked up from reference TRBV5-1 and TRBJ2-2, is KAGVTQTPRYLIKTRGQQVTLSCSPISGHRSVSWYQQTPGQGLQFLFEYFSETQRNKGNFPGRFSGRQFSNSRSEMNVSTLELGDSALYLCASSEDRRELFFGEGSRLTVL.